The clone carrying this TCR beta chain turned up a few times. Trimming left V 0 bases short and J 0 bases short, with 4 bases between. Germline V CDR1 and CDR2: KGHSH, LQKENI. There are 14 residues in the CDR3. The entry originates in a study of response to subunit inactivated influenza vaccine. Each CDR3 protein gets one entry after TCRdb re-called the RT-PCR reads with MiXCR. The table has about 520,000 distinct CDR3 sequences, less than 30% seen once; the top ten hold approximately 2%. This TCR was sampled from a man between 45 and 60 years old who received an inactivated influenza vaccine. The material was CD4+ T cells sorted from PBMCs, obtained approximately 5 days after vaccination. This chain connects TRBV18 to TRBJ2-3; no firm D call. The DNA for the CDR3 is TGTGCCAGCTCACCACCTTCCAGCACAGATACGCAGTATTTT. Protein: CASSPPSSTDTQYF.